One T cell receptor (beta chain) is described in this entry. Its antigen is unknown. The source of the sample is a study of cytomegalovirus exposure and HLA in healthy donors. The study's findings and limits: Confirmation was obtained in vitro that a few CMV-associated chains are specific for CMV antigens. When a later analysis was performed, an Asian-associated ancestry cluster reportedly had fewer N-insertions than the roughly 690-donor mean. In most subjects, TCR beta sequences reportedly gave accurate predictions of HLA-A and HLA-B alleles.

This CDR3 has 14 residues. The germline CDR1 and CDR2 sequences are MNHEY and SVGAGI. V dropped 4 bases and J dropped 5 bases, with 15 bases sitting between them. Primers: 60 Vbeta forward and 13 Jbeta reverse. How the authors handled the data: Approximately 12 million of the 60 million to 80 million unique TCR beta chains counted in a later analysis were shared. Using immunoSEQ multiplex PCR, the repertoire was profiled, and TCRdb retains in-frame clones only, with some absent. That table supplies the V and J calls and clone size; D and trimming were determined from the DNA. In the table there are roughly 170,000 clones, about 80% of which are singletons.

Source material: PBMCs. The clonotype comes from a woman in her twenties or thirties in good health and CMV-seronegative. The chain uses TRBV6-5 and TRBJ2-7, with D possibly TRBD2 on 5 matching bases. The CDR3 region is CASSSRTAINEQYF. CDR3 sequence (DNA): TGTGCCAGCAGTTCCCGGACTGCCATCAACGAGCAGTACTTC.